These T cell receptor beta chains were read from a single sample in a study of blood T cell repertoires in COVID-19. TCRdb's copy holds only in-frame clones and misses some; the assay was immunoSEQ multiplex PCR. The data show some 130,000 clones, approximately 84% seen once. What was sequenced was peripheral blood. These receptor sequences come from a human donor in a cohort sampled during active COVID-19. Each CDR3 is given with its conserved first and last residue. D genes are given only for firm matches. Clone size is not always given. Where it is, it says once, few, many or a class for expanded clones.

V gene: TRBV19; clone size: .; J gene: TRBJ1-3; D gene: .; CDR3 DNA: TGTGCCAGTAGTATTGGGCGTCGGCCTTTCTCTGGAAACACCATATATTTT; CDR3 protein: CASSIGRRPFSGNTIYF
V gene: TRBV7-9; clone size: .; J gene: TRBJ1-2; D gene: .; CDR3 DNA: TGTGCCAGCAGCCTGGAAGGAGGGACCTTCTACACCTTC; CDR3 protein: CASSLEGGTFYTF
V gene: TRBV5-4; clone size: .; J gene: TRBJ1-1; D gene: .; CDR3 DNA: TGTGCCAGCAGCTTAGGACCCAGGGGTGAGACTGAAGCTTTCTTT; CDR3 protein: CASSLGPRGETEAFF
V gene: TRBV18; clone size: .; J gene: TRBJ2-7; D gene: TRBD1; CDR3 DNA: TGTGCCAGCTCACCCACTGGACAGGGTACCTACGAGCAGTACTTC; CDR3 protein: CASSPTGQGTYEQYF
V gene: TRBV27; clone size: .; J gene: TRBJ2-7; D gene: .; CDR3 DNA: TGTGCCAGCAGTTTAAGGGCATGGGGCGCCTACGAGCAGTACTTC; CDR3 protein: CASSLRAWGAYEQYF
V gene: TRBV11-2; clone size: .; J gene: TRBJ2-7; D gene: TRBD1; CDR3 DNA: TGTGCCAGCAGCCCCGGGACAGGCGGTTTAGACGAGCAGTACTTC; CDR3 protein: CASSPGTGGLDEQYF
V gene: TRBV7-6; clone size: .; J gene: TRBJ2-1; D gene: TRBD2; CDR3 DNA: TGTGCCAGCAGCTTAGATTCTGCTAGCGGGGGCAATGAGCAGTTCTTC; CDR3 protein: CASSLDSASGGNEQFF
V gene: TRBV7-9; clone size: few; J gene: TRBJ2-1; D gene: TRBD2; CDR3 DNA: TGTGCCAGCAGCTTAGGTAGCGGGGGGGCCAAGGAGCAGTTCTTC; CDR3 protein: CASSLGSGGAKEQFF
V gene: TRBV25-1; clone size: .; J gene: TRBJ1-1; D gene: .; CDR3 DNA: TGTGCCAGCAGTAAGACAGGGAACACTGAAGCTTTCTTT; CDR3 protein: CASSKTGNTEAFF
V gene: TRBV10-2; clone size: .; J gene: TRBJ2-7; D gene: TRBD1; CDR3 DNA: TGCGCCAGCAGTGAGTTAACGACAGGGCGCGAGCAGTACTTC; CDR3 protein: CASSELTTGREQYF
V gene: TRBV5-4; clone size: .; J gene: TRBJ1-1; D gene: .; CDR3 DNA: TGTGCCAGCAGCTTGGATGGACTGATGAACACTGAAGCTTTCTTT; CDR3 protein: CASSLDGLMNTEAFF
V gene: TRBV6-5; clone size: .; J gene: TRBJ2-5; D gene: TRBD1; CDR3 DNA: TGTGCCAGCGGCCCGACAGGGGCCAGCCAAGAGACCCAGTACTTC; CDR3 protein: CASGPTGASQETQYF
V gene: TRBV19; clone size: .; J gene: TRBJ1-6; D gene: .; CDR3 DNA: TGTGCCAGTAGTCCGGAGACCGTTCCTAATTCACCCCTCCACTTT; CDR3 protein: CASSPETVPNSPLHF
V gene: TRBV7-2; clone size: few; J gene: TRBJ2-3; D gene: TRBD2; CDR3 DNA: TGTGCCAGCAGGAGTAGCGGGGGGGCATATACGCAGTATTTT; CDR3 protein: CASRSSGGAYTQYF
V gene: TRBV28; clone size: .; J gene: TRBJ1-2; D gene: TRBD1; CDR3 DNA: TGTGCCAGCAGTTTAGGACAGGGCTTAAACTATGGCTACACCTTC; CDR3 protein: CASSLGQGLNYGYTF
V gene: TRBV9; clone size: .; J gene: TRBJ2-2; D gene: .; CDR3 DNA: TGTGCCAGCAGCGTAGCGGGGTGGAAGGGGGAGCTGTTTTTT; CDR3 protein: CASSVAGWKGELFF
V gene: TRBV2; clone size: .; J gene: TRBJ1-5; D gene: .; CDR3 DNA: TGTGCCAGCCATACAGCAAATCAGCCCCAGCATTTT; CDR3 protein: CASHTANQPQHF